This TCR beta chain was sequenced in a study of blood T cells in healthy people across ages. A J-beta primer mix and a sample-barcoded 5' primer were used in a second PCR of about 6 to 12 cycles. TCRdb used MiXCR to reprocess the 5' RACE reads, holding one entry per CDR3 protein. This sample has hundreds of thousands of distinct CDR3 sequences; under 25% occur once, and the top ten carry 3.6%. Germline V gene lookup returns CDR1 SGHTA and CDR2 FQGNSA. Trimming pared 5 bases from V and 4 bases from J, leaving 12 bases between. This CDR3 has 14 residues. This clonotype showed up many times. This clonotype was obtained from a man in his 70s in good health. Sequenced: blood. The chain is built from TRBV7-2 and TRBJ2-4; D is unresolved. CDR3 nucleotide sequence: TGTGCCAGCAGCCCCGCGCGCGCTAAAAACATTCAGTACTTC. It specifies CASSPARAKNIQYF. The full variable domain, in which reference TRBV7-2 and TRBJ2-4 provide the parts outside the CDR3, is GAGVSQSPSNKVTEKGKDVELRCDPISGHTALYWYRQSLGQGLEFLIYFQGNSAPDKSGLPSDRFSAERTGGSVSTLTIQRTQQEDSAVYLCASSPARAKNIQYFGAGTRLSVL.